Listed below are T cell receptor beta chains from one sample, sequenced in a study. TCRdb re-called the 5' RACE reads through MiXCR, storing one row per CDR3 protein. The sample has about 43,000 distinct CDR3 sequences, around 23% seen once. The sequencing sample was made of Tregs sorted from a lymph node. Receptors originate from a female donor with breast cancer. The CDR3 runs from the conserved cysteine through the conserved F or W. The listing skips clone size in some rows; elsewhere it reads once, few, many or a size class.

v_call clone_size cdr3_aa
TRBV9 many CASSVGTSSEAFF
TRBV9 many CASSVMSSGNNEQFF
TRBV5-1 NA CASSLTAGELFF
TRBV12-3/TRBV12-4 many CASESGLDNEQFF
TRBV7-6 few CASSLLLTSDEQFF
TRBV5-1 few CASSHEQGLDSGNTIYF
TRBV5-6 few CASSLVPRGHGNEQFF
TRBV4-1 many CASSQPVLGYTF
TRBV4-1 few CASSQAGGEQFF
TRBV7-3 once CASSLSGKDTRELFF
TRBV5-1 many CASSLVPGANTGELFF
TRBV7-9 many CASSSGTSGHNEQFF
TRBV10-3 NA CAISESPGQGTDTQYF
TRBV20-1 NA CSAGAGKDYEQYF
TRBV12-3/TRBV12-4 NA CASSFVRSFSYNEQFF
TRBV7-2 NA CASSLVGSGGETQYF
TRBV11-1 NA CASSLTSSSLDEQYF
TRBV5-1 NA CASSVGTPEAFF
TRBV4-1 many CASRRGGGEGGSEQFF
TRBV7-6 NA CASSLGLGTEAFF
TRBV6-5 medium-sized CASGKGNTEAFF
TRBV5-1 many CASSLTGDINTEAFF
TRBV6-5 few CASSRDRFYTEAFF
TRBV28 NA CASSVYKGGDLSNQPQHF
TRBV27 few CASSLGSAMNTEAFF
TRBV7-9 many CASRARDRSAGNTIYF
TRBV3-1 NA CASGQQGVSSYEQYF
TRBV7-9 many CASSAQGPSSSYNEQFF
TRBV4-1 many CASSQGKGANTEAFF
TRBV4-1 NA CASSQKSPSGIGTNTQYF
TRBV7-3 NA CASSQSAGVNNEQFF
TRBV29-1 NA CSVGLAAGELFF
TRBV5-4 many CASSLGAAATYTDTQYF
TRBV5-1 once CASSQSWDRNNSPLHF
TRBV20-1 many CSALRRQGLQITGDEQFF
TRBV11-2 few CASSPRDRAAYGYTF
TRBV13 many CASSSPSTDTQYF
TRBV5-6 NA CASSVGDSGNTIYF
TRBV5-1 few CASSSRGQETQYF
TRBV20-1 few CSAFPGQGYSNQPQHF
TRBV3-1 few CASSPQGAGYEQYF
TRBV15 many CATSRLQGGDSLAKNIQYF
TRBV4-1 NA CASSQDGSRLQYF
TRBV28 NA CASSSSGQGALAGSYNEQFF
TRBV28 NA CASSLEGEAFF